The present T cell receptor beta chain was sequenced within a study of regulatory T cells in long-lasting Graves disease. At the level of the study: Persistent cases were those of Graves' disease that involved over 5 years of antithyroid drugs with positive TSH receptor antibodies.

Findings of the study overall: Persistent disease showed a preference for TRBV28, TRBJ1-2 and TRBJ2-5. Between persistent patients, fewer than 3,500 public clonotypes were shared, exceeding the 966 shared between new patients.

This clonotype was detected ten times or more. The antigen remains unidentified. The germline gives CDR1 SGHRS, CDR2 YFSETQ. V lost 0 bases and J 3 bases, leaving 28 bases between the germline ends. This CDR3 region has 20 residues. The time point is: persistent/refractory GD, antithyroid drugs over 5 years with positive TRAb. RNA from PBMCs was the source of the TCR library. The TCR beta library used iRepertoire HTBI primers with Arm-PCR amplification of CDR3. TCRdb reprocessed the multiplex PCR reads via MiXCR and lists one record per CDR3 protein. The table has a few hundred thousand distinct CDR3 sequences, under 25% seen once.

The sample consisted of peripheral blood mononuclear cells (PBMCs), taken when the disease was refractory, from a patient treated with antithyroid drugs. The clonotype comes from a female donor with Graves disease. This sequence joins TRBV5-1 and TRBJ2-7; TRBD2 might be the D (6 bases). For the CDR3, the DNA is TGCGCCAGCAGCTTGGATCCTCTCGTCTCCGGCCGCGCTAGCGTCTACGAGCAGTACTTC. This codes for CASSLDPLVSGRASVYEQYF. Together with reference TRBV5-1 and TRBJ2-7, the CDR3 gives the full variable domain: KAGVTQTPRYLIKTRGQQVTLSCSPISGHRSVSWYQQTPGQGLQFLFEYFSETQRNKGNFPGRFSGRQFSNSRSEMNVSTLELGDSALYLCASSLDPLVSGRASVYEQYFGPGTRLTVT.